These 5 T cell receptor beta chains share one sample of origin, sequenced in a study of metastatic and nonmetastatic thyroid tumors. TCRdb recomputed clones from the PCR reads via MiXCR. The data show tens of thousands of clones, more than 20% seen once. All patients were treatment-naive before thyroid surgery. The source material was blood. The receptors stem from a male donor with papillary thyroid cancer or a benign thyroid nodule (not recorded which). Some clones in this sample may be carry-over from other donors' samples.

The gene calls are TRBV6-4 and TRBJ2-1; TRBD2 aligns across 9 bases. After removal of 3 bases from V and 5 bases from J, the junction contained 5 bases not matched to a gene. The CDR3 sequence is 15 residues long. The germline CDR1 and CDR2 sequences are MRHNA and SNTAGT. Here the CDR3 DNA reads TGTGCCAGCAGTGAAGGGTTAGCGGGGGACAATGAGCAGTTCTTC. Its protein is CASSEGLAGDNEQFF.

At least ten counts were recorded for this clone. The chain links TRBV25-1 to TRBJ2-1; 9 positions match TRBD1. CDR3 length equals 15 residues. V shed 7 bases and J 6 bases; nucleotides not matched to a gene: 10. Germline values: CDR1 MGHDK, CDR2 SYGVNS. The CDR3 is CASMRAGQGSNEQFF. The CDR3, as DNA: TGTGCCAGCATGAGGGCGGGACAGGGCAGCAATGAGCAGTTCTTC.

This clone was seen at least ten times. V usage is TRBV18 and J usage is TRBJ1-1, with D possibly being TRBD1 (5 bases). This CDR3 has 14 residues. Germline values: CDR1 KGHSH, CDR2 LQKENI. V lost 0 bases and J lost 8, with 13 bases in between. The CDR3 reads CASSPPAGGGEAFF. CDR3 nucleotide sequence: TGTGCCAGCTCACCACCGGCTGGGGGAGGCGAAGCTTTCTTT.

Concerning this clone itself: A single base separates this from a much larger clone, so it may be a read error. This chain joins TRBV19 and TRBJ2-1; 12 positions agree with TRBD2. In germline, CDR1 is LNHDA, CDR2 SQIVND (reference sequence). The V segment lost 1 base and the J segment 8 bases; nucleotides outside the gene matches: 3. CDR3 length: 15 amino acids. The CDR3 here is CASSIVLAGGYEQFF. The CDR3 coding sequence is TGTGCCAGTAGTATAGTCCTAGCGGGGGGGTATGAGCAGTTCTTC.

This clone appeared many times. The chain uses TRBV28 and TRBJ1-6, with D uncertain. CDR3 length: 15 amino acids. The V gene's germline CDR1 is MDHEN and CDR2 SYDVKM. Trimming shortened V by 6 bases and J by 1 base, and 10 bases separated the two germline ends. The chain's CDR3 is CASRELGSYNSPLHF. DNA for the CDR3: TGTGCCAGCAGAGAACTAGGGTCCTATAATTCACCCCTCCACTTT.